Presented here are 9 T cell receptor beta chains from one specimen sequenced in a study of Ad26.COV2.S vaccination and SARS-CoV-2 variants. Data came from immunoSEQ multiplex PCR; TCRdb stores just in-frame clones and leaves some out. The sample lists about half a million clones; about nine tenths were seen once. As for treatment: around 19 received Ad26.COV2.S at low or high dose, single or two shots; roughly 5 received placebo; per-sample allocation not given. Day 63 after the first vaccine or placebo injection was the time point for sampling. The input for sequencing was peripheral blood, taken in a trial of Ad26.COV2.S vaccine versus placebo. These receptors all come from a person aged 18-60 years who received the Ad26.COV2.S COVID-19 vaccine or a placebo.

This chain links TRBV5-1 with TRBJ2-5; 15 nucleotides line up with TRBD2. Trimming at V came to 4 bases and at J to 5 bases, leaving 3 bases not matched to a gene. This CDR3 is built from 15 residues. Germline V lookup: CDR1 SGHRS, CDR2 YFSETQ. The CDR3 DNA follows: TGCGCCAGCAGCACTGGGACTAGCGGGGGGGAGACCCAGTACTTC. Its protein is CASSTGTSGGETQYF. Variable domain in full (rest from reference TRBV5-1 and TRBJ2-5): KAGVTQTPRYLIKTRGQQVTLSCSPISGHRSVSWYQQTPGQGLQFLFEYFSETQRNKGNFPGRFSGRQFSNSRSEMNVSTLELGDSALYLCASSTGTSGGETQYFGPGTRLLVL.

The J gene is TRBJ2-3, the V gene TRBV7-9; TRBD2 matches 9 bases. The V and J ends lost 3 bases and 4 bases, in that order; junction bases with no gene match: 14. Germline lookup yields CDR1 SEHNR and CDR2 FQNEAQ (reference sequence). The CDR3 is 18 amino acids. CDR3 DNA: TGTGCCAGCAGCTTTAAGGAGCGGGGGGCACGTTTAGCAGATACGCAGTATTTT. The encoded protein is CASSFKERGARLADTQYF.

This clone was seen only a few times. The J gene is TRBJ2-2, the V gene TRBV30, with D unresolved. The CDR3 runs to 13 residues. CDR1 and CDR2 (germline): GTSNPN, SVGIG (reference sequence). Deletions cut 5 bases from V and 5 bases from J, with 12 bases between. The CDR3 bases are TGTGCCTGGCCTCGTCTCGGAACCGGGGAGCTGTTTTTT. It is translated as CAWPRLGTGELFF.

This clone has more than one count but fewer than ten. The CDR3 here is CASRLTDRVPTEAFF. The CDR3 DNA reads TGTGCCAGCAGGCTCACCGACAGGGTTCCCACTGAAGCTTTCTTT. The chain has TRBV2 and TRBJ1-1; 7 bases align to TRBD1. Germline assignment: CDR1 SNHLY and CDR2 FYNNEI. CDR3 length: 15 amino acids. The trim removed 6 bases at V and 4 bases at J, leaving 11 bases unmatched.

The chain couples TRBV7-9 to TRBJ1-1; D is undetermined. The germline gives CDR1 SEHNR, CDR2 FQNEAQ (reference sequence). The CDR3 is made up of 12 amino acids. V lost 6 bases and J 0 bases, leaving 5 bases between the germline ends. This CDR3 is CASRPVNTEAFF. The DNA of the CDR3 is TGTGCCAGCAGACCGGTGAACACTGAAGCTTTCTTT.

The CDR3: CASSIKTSGTYEQYF. The CDR3, as DNA: TGTGCCAGTAGTATCAAGACTAGCGGGACCTACGAGCAGTACTTC. The chain carries TRBV19 and TRBJ2-7; 11 bases are a match to TRBD2. There are 15 residues in the CDR3. Looked up from germline, CDR1 is LNHDA and CDR2 is SQIVND (reference sequence). V lost 3 bases to trimming and J lost 2 bases; unmatched junction nucleotides: 3.

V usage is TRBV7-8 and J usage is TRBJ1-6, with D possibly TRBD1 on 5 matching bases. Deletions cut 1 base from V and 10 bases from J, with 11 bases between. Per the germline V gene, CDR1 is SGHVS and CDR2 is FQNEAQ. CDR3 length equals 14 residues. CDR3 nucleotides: TGTGCCAGCAGCTTAGAGGGGAGGACATCACCCCTCCACTTT. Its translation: CASSLEGRTSPLHF.

The CDR3 spells CASSDGQAGGPQHF. The CDR3 DNA sequence: TGTGCCAGCAGTGATGGGCAGGCGGGAGGGCCCCAGCATTTT. The rearrangement links TRBV2 to TRBJ1-5; the D is unclear. The CDR3 is made up of 14 amino acids. Germline CDR1 is SNHLY and CDR2 is FYNNEI. The germline V and J ends were trimmed by 3 bases and 9 bases, with 15 bases remaining between them.

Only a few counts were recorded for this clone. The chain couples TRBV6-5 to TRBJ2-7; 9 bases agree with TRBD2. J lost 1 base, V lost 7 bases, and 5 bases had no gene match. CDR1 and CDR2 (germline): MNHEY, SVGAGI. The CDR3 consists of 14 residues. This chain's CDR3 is CASISGSSSYEQYF. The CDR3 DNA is TGTGCCAGCATTAGCGGGAGTAGTTCCTACGAGCAGTACTTC.